Below are 16 T cell receptor beta chains sequenced from a single sample in a study of breast tumors, draining lymph nodes, adjacent tissues. TCRdb itself ran the multiplex PCR reads through MiXCR, one entry per CDR3 protein. This repertoire shows tens of thousands of distinct CDR3 sequences, 25% to 35% found once; its top ten account for 8.1%. Samples came from axillary lymph nodes draining the breast cancer. Sample: axillary lymph node tissue. Receptor source: a female donor with breast cancer. Some clones in this sample may be carry-over from other donors' samples.

This clonotype has ten or more counts. The chain is built from TRBV6-1 and TRBJ2-7, with 9 bases aligning to TRBD1. V shed 3 bases, J shed 4 bases, and the junction held 10 bases outside the gene matches. The CDR3 loop spans 16 amino acids. Germline V lookup: CDR1 MNHNS, CDR2 SASEGT. The CDR3 protein is CASSDRRGQGLYEQYF. The CDR3 DNA is TGTGCCAGCAGTGATCGGAGGGGACAGGGACTATACGAGCAGTACTTC.

Many counts were recorded for this clonotype. The V call is TRBV6-5, the J call TRBJ2-5, with TRBD1 as a possible D gene (5 bases). From germline, CDR1 is MNHEY and CDR2 SVGAGI. This CDR3 has 13 amino acids. The V end was cut by 6 bases, the J end by 1 base, with 9 bases between. The chain's CDR3 is CASRDIVQETQYF. The CDR3 DNA is TGTGCCAGCAGGGACATTGTCCAAGAGACCCAGTACTTC.

The chain joins TRBV2 to TRBJ2-1, with D uncertain. The CDR3 is 11 residues long. Germline V CDR1 and CDR2: SNHLY, FYNNEI. Trimming removed 0 bases from V and 10 bases from J, with 4 bases in between. The CDR3 nucleotides read TGTGCCAGCAGTGAAGCTTTAGAGCAGTTCTTC. It specifies CASSEALEQFF.

This clonotype was picked up many times. This chain joins TRBV5-6 and TRBJ2-3, with TRBD1 matching over 7 bases. The V segment lost 0 bases and the J segment 4 bases; nucleotides outside the gene matches: 5. In germline, CDR1 is SGHDT, CDR2 YYEEEE. CDR3 length equals 15 residues. CDR3 region: CASSLGTGYPDTQYF. The CDR3 bases are TGTGCCAGCAGCTTGGGGACAGGTTACCCAGATACGCAGTATTTT.

This clonotype was seen at least ten times. A much larger clone lies a single base off, so this may be a read error. This chain uses TRBV5-8 with TRBJ1-3; weak D call: TRBD1 (6 bases). The germline V and J ends were trimmed by 2 bases and 2 bases, with 20 bases remaining between them. This CDR3 contains 18 residues. From germline, CDR1 is SGHTS and CDR2 YDEGEE. The chain's CDR3 is CASSLSGAVLPPGNTIYF. The CDR3 DNA sequence: TGTGCCAGCAGCTTATCAGGGGCCGTTTTACCGCCTGGAAACACCATATATTTT.

This clonotype was detected only a few times. The rearrangement links TRBV5-5 to TRBJ2-1; D gene unclear. Per the germline V gene, CDR1 is SGHKS and CDR2 is YYEKEE (reference sequence). The CDR3 has 13 residues. Trimming took 2 bases from V and 6 from J, leaving 9 bases between them. DNA of the CDR3: TGTGCCAGCAGCTTTGCGACCCCCAATGAGCAGTTCTTC. Its translation: CASSFATPNEQFF.

J is TRBJ1-1 and V is TRBV7-2; D remains unclear. The CDR3 extends over 14 amino acids. CDR1 is SGHTA and CDR2 is FQGNSA in the germline V gene. Trimming stripped 9 bases from V and 1 base from J, with 15 bases between. CDR3 nucleotide sequence: TGTGCCAGTAGTCTATCTGACACGAACACTGAAGCTTTCTTT. Translation gives CASSLSDTNTEAFF.

The V gene is TRBV12-3 or TRBV12-4, the J gene TRBJ2-7; D unresolved. Trimming cost V 6 bases and J 4 bases, with 10 bases left between them. This CDR3 has 12 amino acids. The CDR3 is CASSPGGYEQYF. CDR3 DNA: TGTGCCAGCAGCCCCGGTGGATACGAGCAGTACTTC.

V gene TRBV2 combines with J gene TRBJ2-4; 8 bases match TRBD1. CDR3 length equals 16 residues. Germline CDR1 is SNHLY and CDR2 is FYNNEI. V was clipped by 3 bases and J by 7 bases; unmatched bases: 11. CDR3 amino acids: CASSEGRGREGNIQYF. CDR3 nucleotides: TGTGCCAGCAGTGAGGGCAGGGGGCGCGAAGGTAACATTCAGTACTTC.

This clonotype appeared many times. The chain is built from TRBV10-2 and TRBJ2-7; TRBD2 matches 14 bases. The CDR3 sequence is 17 residues long. In germline, CDR1 is WSHSY, CDR2 SAAADI. The V and J ends lost 6 bases and 0 bases, in that order; junction bases with no gene match: 7. The CDR3 nucleotides read TGCGCCAGCAGATTGGGACTAGCGGGAGTATCCTCCTACGAGCAGTACTTC. Translating it yields CASRLGLAGVSSYEQYF.

This clonotype was counted at least ten times. The rearrangement joins TRBV4-3 to TRBJ2-1; D unclear. V gave up 1 base and J gave up 3 bases, with 4 bases separating them. Germline V gives CDR1 LGHNA, CDR2 YSLEER. This CDR3 has 13 amino acids. The CDR3 DNA sequence: TGCGCCAGCAGCCAAGCCATCTACAATGAGCAGTTCTTC. It translates to CASSQAIYNEQFF.

The chain couples TRBV10-3 to TRBJ1-2; TRBD1 might be the D (6 bases). The CDR3 is 10 residues long. Germline V lookup: CDR1 ENHRY, CDR2 SYGVKD. CDR3 region: CLKRGNGYTF. In nucleotides, the CDR3 is TGTCTGAAAAGGGGGAATGGCTACACCTTC.

This clonotype was counted at least ten times. CDR3 in DNA: TGCGCCAGCAGCTTGGGGGGGACAGGCCTCTATGGCTACACCTTC. Translation gives CASSLGGTGLYGYTF. This chain uses TRBV5-1 with TRBJ1-2; 8 bases fit TRBD1. V shed 0 bases, J shed 4 bases, and the junction held 5 bases outside the gene matches. The germline V gene has CDR1 SGHRS and CDR2 YFSETQ. The CDR3 contains 15 residues. Variable domain in full (rest from reference TRBV5-1 and TRBJ1-2): KAGVTQTPRYLIKTRGQQVTLSCSPISGHRSVSWYQQTPGQGLQFLFEYFSETQRNKGNFPGRFSGRQFSNSRSEMNVSTLELGDSALYLCASSLGGTGLYGYTFGSGTRLTVV.

This clonotype appeared many times. The rearrangement uses TRBV19 and TRBJ2-1; 14 bases are a match to TRBD2. The CDR3 totals 19 residues. Germline CDR1 LNHDA, CDR2 SQIVND (reference sequence). Trimming removed 5 bases from V and 0 bases from J; junction bases left unmatched: 9. CDR3 sequence: CASSLGLAGGRSSYNEQFF. Written as DNA, the CDR3 is TGTGCCAGTAGTCTAGGACTAGCGGGAGGTCGTAGCTCCTACAATGAGCAGTTCTTC.

The CDR3 DNA reads TGTGCCAGCAGCCCCACAAACGGGGGGGGAGAGACCCAGTACTTC. Protein product: CASSPTNGGGETQYF. The V gene is TRBV7-2, the J gene TRBJ2-5; 8 bases fit TRBD2. This CDR3 has 15 amino acids. Losses at the gene ends were 5 bases for V and 4 bases for J; bases not matched to a gene: 9. CDR1 is SGHTA and CDR2 is FQGNSA in the germline V gene.

At least ten counts were recorded for this clonotype. This chain uses TRBV6-1 with TRBJ1-4, with 10 bases matching TRBD1. Germline V gives CDR1 MNHNS, CDR2 SASEGT. Trimming at V came to 2 bases and at J to 0 bases, leaving 3 bases not matched to a gene. The CDR3 extends over 17 amino acids. CDR3 region: CASSEIGQGATNEKLFF. The CDR3 coding sequence is TGTGCCAGCAGTGAAATTGGACAGGGGGCAACTAATGAAAAACTGTTTTTT.